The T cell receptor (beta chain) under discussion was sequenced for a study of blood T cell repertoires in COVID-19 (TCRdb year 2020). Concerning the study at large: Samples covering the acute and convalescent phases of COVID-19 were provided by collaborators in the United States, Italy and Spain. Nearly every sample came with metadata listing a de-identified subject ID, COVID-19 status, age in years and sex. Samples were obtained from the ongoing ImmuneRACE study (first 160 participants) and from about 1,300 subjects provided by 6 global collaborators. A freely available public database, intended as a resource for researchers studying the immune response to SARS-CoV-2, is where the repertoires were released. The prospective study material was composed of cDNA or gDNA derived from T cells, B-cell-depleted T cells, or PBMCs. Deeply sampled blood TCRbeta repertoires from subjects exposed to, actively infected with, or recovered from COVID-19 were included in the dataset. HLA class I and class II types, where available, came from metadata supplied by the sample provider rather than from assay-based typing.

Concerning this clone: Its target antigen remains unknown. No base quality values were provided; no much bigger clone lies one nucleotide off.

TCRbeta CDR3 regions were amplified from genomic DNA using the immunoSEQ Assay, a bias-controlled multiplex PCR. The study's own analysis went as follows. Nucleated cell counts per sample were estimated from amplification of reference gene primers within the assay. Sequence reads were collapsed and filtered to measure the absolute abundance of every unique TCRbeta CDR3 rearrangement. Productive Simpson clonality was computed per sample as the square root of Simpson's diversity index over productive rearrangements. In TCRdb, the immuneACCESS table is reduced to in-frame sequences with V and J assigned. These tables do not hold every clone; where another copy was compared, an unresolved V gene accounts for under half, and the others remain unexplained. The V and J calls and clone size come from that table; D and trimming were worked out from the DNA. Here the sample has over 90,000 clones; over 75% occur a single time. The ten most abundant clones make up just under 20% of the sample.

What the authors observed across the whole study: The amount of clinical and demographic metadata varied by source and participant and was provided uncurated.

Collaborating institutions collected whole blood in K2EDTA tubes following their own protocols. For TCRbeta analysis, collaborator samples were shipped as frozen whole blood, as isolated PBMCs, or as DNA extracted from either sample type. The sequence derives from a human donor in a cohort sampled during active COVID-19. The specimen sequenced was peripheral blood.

The CDR3 protein sequence reads: CASSPPVRGSYEQYF. Here is the DNA: TGTGCCAGCAGCCCTCCTGTTCGGGGGTCCTACGAGCAGTACTTC. This chain is built from TRBV6-2 or TRBV6-3 and TRBJ2-7; TRBD2 could be the D gene, as 6 bases match. Spanning cysteine to phenylalanine, the CDR3 consists of 15 amino acids. Left in the record is the CDR3 DNA by itself, 45 bases read in frame from the first base. V lost 6 bases and J lost 1 base; the stretch between them is 16 bases long. CDR1 MNHEY and CDR2 SVGEGT were looked up in the germline V gene.